These 32 T cell receptor beta chains were all obtained from the same sample, sequenced in a study of cytomegalovirus exposure and HLA in healthy donors. Primers included in the PCR were 60 Vbeta and 13 Jbeta primers. TCRdb's table, derived via immunoSEQ multiplex PCR, lists solely in-frame clones and lacks some. The sample gives some 170,000 clones, approximately 80% of which show up once; 3.5% to 5% is in the top ten. The source material was PBMCs. The source is a middle-aged man in good health and CMV-seronegative.

The J gene is TRBJ1-1, the V gene TRBV10-2, with D perhaps matching TRBD1 (6 bases). The germline CDR1 and CDR2 sequences are WSHSY and SAAADI. The CDR3 contains 12 residues. V was trimmed by 6 bases and J by 10 bases, leaving 15 bases between them. DNA of the CDR3: TGCGCCAGCAGCGCTGGGACATCGGTAGCTTTCTTT. Protein product: CASSAGTSVAFF.

This chain joins TRBV6-5 and TRBJ2-1, with 11 positions matching TRBD2. Germline lookup yields CDR1 MNHEY and CDR2 SVGAGI. V trimming: 5 bases; J trimming: 4 bases; junction bases outside the gene matches: 1. The CDR3 runs to 14 residues. The chain's CDR3 is CASSASGGYNEQFF. The CDR3 DNA reads TGTGCCAGCAGTGCTAGCGGGGGGTACAATGAGCAGTTCTTC.

The gene calls are TRBV7-9 and TRBJ2-3, with 8 bases aligning to TRBD2. The CDR3 runs to 15 residues. V lost 5 bases and J lost 2; bases outside the gene matches: 6. Per germline, CDR1 SEHNR and CDR2 FQNEAQ (reference sequence). The CDR3 reads CASSLLAGLTDTQYF. CDR3 DNA sequence: TGTGCCAGCAGCCTATTAGCGGGGCTCACAGATACGCAGTATTTT.

The chain couples TRBV14 to TRBJ1-2; 7 nucleotides align to TRBD1. Germline V gene data show CDR1 as SGHDN and CDR2 as FVKESK. This CDR3 region has 13 residues. The ends lost 3 bases at V and 6 bases at J; junction bases unmatched: 4. CDR3 bases: TGTGCCAGCAGCCAGGTCACAGGGGATGGCTACACCTTC. This sequence encodes CASSQVTGDGYTF.

The chain recombines TRBV29-1 with TRBJ1-6, with D unclear. Germline V lookup: CDR1 SQVTM, CDR2 ANQGSEA. V was clipped by 7 bases and J by 9 bases, with 16 bases between them. CDR3 length: 13 residues. DNA for the CDR3: TGCAGCGCGATAGAGGGATCCAGTTCACCCCTCCACTTT. It encodes CSAIEGSSSPLHF.

The rearrangement joins TRBV19 to TRBJ1-2; the D is unclear. Germline lookup yields CDR1 LNHDA and CDR2 SQIVND (reference sequence). This CDR3 spans 15 amino acids. V gave up 0 bases and J gave up 0 bases, with 8 bases separating them. The CDR3 region is CASSIDFLSNYGYTF. CDR3 in DNA: TGTGCCAGTAGTATAGATTTCTTATCTAACTATGGCTACACCTTC.

The chain is built from TRBV7-3 and TRBJ2-1, with D unclear. CDR3 size: 15 residues. Germline CDR1 and CDR2: SGHTA and FQGTGA. V lost 3 bases, J lost 7 bases, and 16 bases lay in between. The CDR3, as DNA: TGTGCCAGCAGCTTCACCAGCGACGTCTTTAATGAGCAGTTCTTC. Amino acids: CASSFTSDVFNEQFF.

The J gene is TRBJ1-2, the V gene TRBV28, with TRBD1 matching 7 bases. Germline CDR1 MDHEN, CDR2 SYDVKM. V was clipped by 2 bases and J by 2 bases; unmatched bases: 2. This CDR3 has 14 residues. The CDR3 loop is CASSLGTENYGYTF. The CDR3 bases are TGTGCCAGCAGTTTAGGGACAGAAAACTATGGCTACACCTTC.

CDR3 nucleotides: TGTGCCAGCAGCTCCGACGCGGGTCTTGGGGAGACCCAGTACTTC. As protein: CASSSDAGLGETQYF. This chain links TRBV27 with TRBJ2-5, with TRBD2 as a possible D gene (5 bases). Trimming stripped 6 bases from V and 5 bases from J, with 19 bases between. The CDR3 is 15 residues long. Germline V CDR1 and CDR2: MNHEY, SMNVEV (reference sequence).

The genes are TRBV7-9 and TRBJ2-7; D may be TRBD2 (5 bases). Trimming left V 4 bases short and J 0 bases short, with 16 bases between. This CDR3 spans 16 amino acids. Germline-derived CDR1 and CDR2 are SEHNR and FQNEAQ (reference sequence). CDR3 bases: TGTGCCAGCAGCTCTTCCCTTTTTCGGGACTCCTACGAGCAGTACTTC. Amino acids: CASSSSLFRDSYEQYF.

The CDR3: CASSDDGRTEAFF. The CDR3 bases are TGTGCCAGCAGTGACGATGGGAGGACTGAAGCTTTCTTT. This rearrangement joins TRBV6-4 to TRBJ1-1; D gene unclear. The V end lost 2 bases, the J end lost 5 bases, and 9 bases lay between the germline ends. CDR1 MRHNA and CDR2 SNTAGT come from the germline V gene. CDR3 length: 13 amino acids.

The chain links TRBV2 to TRBJ2-1; 8 nucleotides line up with TRBD2. J lost 8 bases, V lost 2 bases, and 5 bases had no gene match. This CDR3 region has 14 residues. Germline V gene sequence: CDR1 SNHLY, CDR2 FYNNEI. DNA of the CDR3: TGTGCCAGCAGTGAAAAGCGGGGGCTGGATGAGCAGTTCTTC. Translation: CASSEKRGLDEQFF.

The gene calls are TRBV11-2 and TRBJ1-1, with 7 positions matching TRBD1. The J segment lost 4 bases and the V segment lost 6 bases, leaving 14 bases of the junction unmatched. CDR3 length: 16 residues. Germline V CDR1 and CDR2: SGHAT, FQNNGV. The DNA for the CDR3 is TGTGCCAGCAGACGGGACAGCTTAGCCTCGGGCACTGAAGCTTTCTTT. This sequence encodes CASRRDSLASGTEAFF.

The gene calls are TRBV9 and TRBJ2-5, with 12 bases matching TRBD2. The CDR3 has 16 amino acids. The V segment lost 3 bases and the J segment 1 base; nucleotides outside the gene matches: 4. Germline-derived CDR1 and CDR2 are SGDLS and YYNGEE. CDR3 amino acids: CASSGASGGGQETQYF. DNA of the CDR3: TGTGCCAGCAGCGGAGCTAGCGGGGGGGGCCAAGAGACCCAGTACTTC. Filled out from reference TRBV9 and TRBJ2-5, the complete variable domain reads DSGVTQTPKHLITATGQRVTLRCSPRSGDLSVYWYQQSLDQGLQFLIQYYNGEERAKGNILERFSAQQFPDLHSELNLSSLELGDSALYFCASSGASGGGQETQYFGPGTRLLVL.

This sequence joins TRBV5-6 and TRBJ1-6; 10 bases line up with TRBD1. J was trimmed by 10 bases and V by 4 bases; bases with no gene match: 5. This CDR3 region has 14 residues. Germline V lookup: CDR1 SGHDT, CDR2 YYEEEE. The CDR3 nucleotides read TGTGCCAGCAGCGACGGGACAGGGGTCTCACCCCTCCACTTT. It codes for CASSDGTGVSPLHF.

This chain uses TRBV9 with TRBJ1-6; TRBD1 might be the D (5 bases). Germline CDR1 and CDR2: SGDLS and YYNGEE. This CDR3 is built from 14 residues. V lost 0 bases and J 6 bases, leaving 7 bases between the germline ends. The CDR3 protein is CASSVGRVNSPLHF. CDR3 coding DNA: TGTGCCAGCAGCGTAGGCAGGGTTAATTCACCCCTCCACTTT.

This clone was counted only a few times. This sequence joins TRBV6-4 and TRBJ2-2; 8 bases map to TRBD2. The CDR3 is 14 residues long. Per germline, CDR1 MRHNA and CDR2 SNTAGT. The V segment lost 3 bases and the J segment 3 bases; nucleotides outside the gene matches: 0. CDR3 in DNA: TGTGCCAGCAGTGAGCGGGGGGACACCGGGGAGCTGTTTTTT. Its translation: CASSERGDTGELFF.

Only one count was recorded for this clone. The chain couples TRBV27 to TRBJ2-2, with 7 bases matching TRBD1. V was pared by 8 bases and J by 5 bases, with 8 bases of the junction left unmatched. Germline CDR1 and CDR2: MNHEY and SMNVEV (reference sequence). The CDR3 has 14 amino acids. CDR3 in amino acids: CASRQGSGTGELFF. DNA of the CDR3: TGTGCCAGCCGACAGGGAAGCGGTACCGGGGAGCTGTTTTTT.

This chain uses TRBV29-1 with TRBJ2-5; 7 bases are shared with TRBD2. J lost 3 bases, V lost 4 bases, and 8 bases had no gene match. Germline V gives CDR1 SQVTM, CDR2 ANQGSEA. This CDR3 region has 14 residues. Here the CDR3 DNA reads TGCAGCGTTGGTCGTGCGGGGGTCGAAGAGACCCAGTACTTC. Translating gives CSVGRAGVEETQYF.

The chain carries TRBV23-1 and TRBJ2-2; perhaps TRBD2 as D (7 bases). TRBV23-1 is reported as an ORF; its role is uncertain. V lost 6 bases and J lost 7, with 15 bases in between. The CDR3 is 14 residues long. The CDR3 region is CASSEGGADGELFF. The CDR3, as DNA: TGCGCCAGCAGCGAGGGGGGGGCGGACGGGGAGCTGTTTTTT.

A single count supports this clone. This chain links TRBV6-4 with TRBJ2-5; 11 bases line up with TRBD2. From germline, CDR1 is MRHNA and CDR2 SNTAGT. Germline trimming cut 6 bases from V and 5 bases from J; bases unmatched to any gene: 8. The CDR3 consists of 15 residues. The CDR3 DNA sequence: TGTGCCAGCAGCGACCTAGCGGGGGGTATGGAGACCCAGTACTTC. It encodes CASSDLAGGMETQYF.

This clone was detected a few times. The rearrangement links TRBV7-6 to TRBJ2-5; 12 nucleotides match TRBD2. The CDR3 contains 17 residues. CDR1 is SGHVS and CDR2 is FNYEAQ in the germline V gene. After removal of 4 bases from V and 6 bases from J, the junction contained 12 bases not matched to a gene. The CDR3: CASSSPRSSGGAQTQYF. The DNA of the CDR3 is TGTGCCAGCAGCTCCCCCCGTTCTAGCGGGGGGGCACAGACCCAGTACTTC.

This clone was recorded a few times. This sequence joins TRBV6-1 and TRBJ1-5; the D gene is possibly TRBD1 (5 bases). Trimming removed 7 bases from V and 4 bases from J, with 14 bases in between. Per the germline V gene, CDR1 is MNHNS and CDR2 is SASEGT. This CDR3 has 14 residues. The CDR3 nucleotides are TGTGCCAGCAAAGAGGGACTGCAGAATCAGCCCCAGCATTTT. Translated: CASKEGLQNQPQHF.

The chain uses TRBV28 and TRBJ2-4, with 7 bases aligning to TRBD2. The CDR3 is 14 amino acids. Germline V CDR1 and CDR2: MDHEN, SYDVKM. V lost 2 bases to trimming and J lost 3 bases; unmatched junction nucleotides: 1. The CDR3 region is CASSLSGVKNIQYF. CDR3 DNA: TGTGCCAGCAGTTTAAGCGGGGTCAAAAACATTCAGTACTTC.

This clone occurred a few times. The chain joins TRBV5-4 to TRBJ2-5, with 9 bases matching TRBD2. Losses at the gene ends were 4 bases for V and 2 bases for J; bases not matched to a gene: 9. This CDR3 has 16 amino acids. Germline loops: CDR1 SGHNT, CDR2 YYREEE (reference sequence). CDR3 amino acids: CASSALAGASQETQYF. DNA for the CDR3: TGTGCCAGCAGCGCGTTAGCGGGGGCTTCTCAAGAGACCCAGTACTTC.

This clone has just a few counts. This chain joins TRBV6-4 and TRBJ2-3; 10 nucleotides align to TRBD1. V lost 3 bases, J lost 1 base, and 7 bases stayed unmatched. There are 17 residues in the CDR3. CDR1 is MRHNA and CDR2 is SNTAGT in the germline V gene. Written as DNA, the CDR3 is TGTGCCAGCAGTGAAGCAGCCGGGACAGGGGGCACAGATACGCAGTATTTT. This codes for CASSEAAGTGGTDTQYF.

The chain recombines TRBV25-1 with TRBJ2-3; unclear D gene. Per the germline V gene, CDR1 is MGHDK and CDR2 is SYGVNS. The CDR3 has 13 residues. V lost 1 base to trimming and J lost 2 bases, with 4 bases between them. The CDR3 DNA reads TGTGCCAGCAGTGAATCCAACACAGATACGCAGTATTTT. Its protein is CASSESNTDTQYF.

The V gene is TRBV19, the J gene TRBJ1-1; no reliable D call. The CDR3 covers 13 residues. The V and J ends lost 4 bases and 5 bases respectively, with 11 bases between them. Per the germline V gene, CDR1 is LNHDA and CDR2 is SQIVND (reference sequence). The CDR3, as DNA: TGTGCCAGTAGTAGTGGGAGTCGAACTGAAGCTTTCTTT. Translation: CASSSGSRTEAFF.

CDR3 in amino acids: CASSPKTVSRAGELFF. The DNA for the CDR3 is TGTGCCAGCAGTCCCAAGACAGTAAGCAGGGCCGGGGAGCTGTTTTTT. The chain combines TRBV27 with TRBJ2-2, with D perhaps matching TRBD1 (5 bases). Per germline, CDR1 MNHEY and CDR2 SMNVEV (reference sequence). The CDR3 has 16 residues. Trimming shortened V by 5 bases and J by 6 bases, and 19 bases separated the two germline ends.

V and J are TRBV5-1 and TRBJ2-3; TRBD2 is a possible D gene (6 bases). The CDR3 sequence is 15 residues long. V dropped 4 bases and J dropped 4 bases, with 16 bases sitting between them. Germline V lookup: CDR1 SGHRS, CDR2 YFSETQ. The chain's CDR3 is CASSPLDGGADTQYF. The CDR3 DNA reads TGCGCCAGCAGCCCACTGGACGGGGGAGCAGATACGCAGTATTTT.

V is TRBV4-1 and J is TRBJ2-5, with TRBD2 matching over 7 bases. Per the germline V gene, CDR1 is MGHRA and CDR2 is YSYEKL. This CDR3 comprises 19 residues. The V gene end was trimmed by 3 bases and the J gene end by 0 bases; junction bases not matched to a gene: 16. CDR3 residues: CASSHPIEGLAEYQETQYF. The CDR3 region has the DNA TGCGCCAGCAGCCACCCGATTGAAGGGCTAGCGGAGTACCAAGAGACCCAGTACTTC.

This clone came up a few times. The genes are TRBV4-2 and TRBJ1-2, with 8 bases identical to TRBD1. CDR3 size: 15 residues. Per the germline V gene, CDR1 is LGHNA and CDR2 is YNFKEQ. J lost 12 bases, V lost 1 base, and 13 bases had no gene match. The CDR3 DNA sequence: TGTGCCAGCAGCCAAGCCGCAGGGGGCGCAATGGGGGACACCTTC. This translates into CASSQAAGGAMGDTF.